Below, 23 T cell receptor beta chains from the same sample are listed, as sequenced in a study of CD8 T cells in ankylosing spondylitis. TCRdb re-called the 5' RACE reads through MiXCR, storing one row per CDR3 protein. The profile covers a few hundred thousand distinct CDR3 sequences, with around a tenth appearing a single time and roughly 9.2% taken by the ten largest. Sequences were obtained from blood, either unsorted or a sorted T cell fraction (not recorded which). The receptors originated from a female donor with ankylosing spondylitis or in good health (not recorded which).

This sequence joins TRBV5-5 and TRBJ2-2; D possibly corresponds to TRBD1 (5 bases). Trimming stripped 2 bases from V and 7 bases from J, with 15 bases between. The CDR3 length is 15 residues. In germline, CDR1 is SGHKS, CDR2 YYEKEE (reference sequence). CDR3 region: CASSFFDSLNGELFF. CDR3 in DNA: TGTGCCAGCAGCTTTTTCGACAGCCTTAACGGGGAGCTGTTTTTT.

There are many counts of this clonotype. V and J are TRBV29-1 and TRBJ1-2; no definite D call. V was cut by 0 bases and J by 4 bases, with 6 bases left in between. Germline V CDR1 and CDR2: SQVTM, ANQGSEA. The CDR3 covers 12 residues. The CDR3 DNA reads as TGCAGCGTTGAAGATAATCCCTATGGCTACACCTTC. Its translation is CSVEDNPYGYTF.

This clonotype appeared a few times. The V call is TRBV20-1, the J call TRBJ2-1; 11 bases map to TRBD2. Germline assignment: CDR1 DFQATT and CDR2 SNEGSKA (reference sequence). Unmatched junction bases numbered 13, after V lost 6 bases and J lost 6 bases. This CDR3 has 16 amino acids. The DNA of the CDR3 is TGCAGTGCGTCTCCGCAAAGACTAGCGGGACCCAATGAGCAGTTCTTC. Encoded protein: CSASPQRLAGPNEQFF.

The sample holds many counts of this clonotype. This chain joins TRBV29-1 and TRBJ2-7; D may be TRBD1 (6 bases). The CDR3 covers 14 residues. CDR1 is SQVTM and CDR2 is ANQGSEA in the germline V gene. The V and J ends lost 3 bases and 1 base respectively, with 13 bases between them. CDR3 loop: CSVEQGTPSYEQYF. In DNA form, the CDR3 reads TGCAGCGTTGAGCAGGGGACCCCATCCTACGAGCAGTACTTC.

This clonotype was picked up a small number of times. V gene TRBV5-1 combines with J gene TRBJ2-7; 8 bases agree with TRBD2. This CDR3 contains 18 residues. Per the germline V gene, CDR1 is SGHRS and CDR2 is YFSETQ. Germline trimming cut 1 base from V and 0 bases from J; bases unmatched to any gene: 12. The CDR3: CASSLSVAGPSTSYEQYF. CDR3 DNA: TGCGCCAGCAGCTTGTCGGTAGCGGGGCCCTCGACCTCCTACGAGCAGTACTTC.

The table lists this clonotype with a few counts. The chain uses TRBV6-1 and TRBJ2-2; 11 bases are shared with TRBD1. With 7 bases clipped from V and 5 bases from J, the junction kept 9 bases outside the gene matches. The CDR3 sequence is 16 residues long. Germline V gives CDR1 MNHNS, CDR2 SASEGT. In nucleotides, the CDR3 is TGTGCCAGCACCCCCGAGGACAGGGGGCTTACCGGGGAGCTGTTTTTT. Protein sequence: CASTPEDRGLTGELFF.

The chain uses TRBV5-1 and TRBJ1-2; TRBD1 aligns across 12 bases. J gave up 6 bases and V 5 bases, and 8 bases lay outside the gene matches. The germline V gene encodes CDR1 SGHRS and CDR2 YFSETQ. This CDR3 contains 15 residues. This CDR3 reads CASSVGQGATHGYTF. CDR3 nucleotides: TGCGCCAGCAGTGTGGGACAGGGGGCGACCCATGGCTACACCTTC.

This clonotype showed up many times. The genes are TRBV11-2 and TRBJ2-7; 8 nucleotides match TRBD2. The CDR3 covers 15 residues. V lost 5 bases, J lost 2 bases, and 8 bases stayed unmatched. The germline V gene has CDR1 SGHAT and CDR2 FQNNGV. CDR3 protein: CASSAGLALPYEQYF. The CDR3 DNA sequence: TGTGCCAGCAGCGCCGGACTAGCCCTACCCTACGAGCAGTACTTC. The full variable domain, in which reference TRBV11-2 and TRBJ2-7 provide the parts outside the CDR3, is EAGVAQSPRYKIIEKRQSVAFWCNPISGHATLYWYQQILGQGPKLLIQFQNNGVVDDSQLPKDRFSAERLKGVDSTLKIQPAKLEDSAVYLCASSAGLALPYEQYFGPGTRLTVT.

In DNA, the CDR3 is TGTGCCACCAGTGATCGTACTAGCGGGGGGATTGAGACCCAGTACTTC. Its translation is CATSDRTSGGIETQYF. The chain joins TRBV24-1 to TRBJ2-5, with 12 bases that match TRBD2. The V gene's germline CDR1 is KGHDR and CDR2 SFDVKD. The CDR3 totals 16 residues. The V and J ends lost 3 bases and 5 bases, in that order; junction bases with no gene match: 6.

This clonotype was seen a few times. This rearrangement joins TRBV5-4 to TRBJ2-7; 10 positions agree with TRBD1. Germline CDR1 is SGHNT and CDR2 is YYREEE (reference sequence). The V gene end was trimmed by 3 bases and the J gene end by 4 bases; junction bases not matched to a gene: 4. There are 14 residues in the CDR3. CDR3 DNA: TGTGCCAGCAGCTACAGACAGGGGGCTTACGAGCAGTACTTC. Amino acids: CASSYRQGAYEQYF.

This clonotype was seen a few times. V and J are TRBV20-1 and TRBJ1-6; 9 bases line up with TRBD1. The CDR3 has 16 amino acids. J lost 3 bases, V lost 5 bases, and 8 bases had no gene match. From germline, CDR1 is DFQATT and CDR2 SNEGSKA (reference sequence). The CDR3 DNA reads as TGCAGTGCTGACTCAGGACAGGGGAACTATAATTCACCCCTCCACTTT. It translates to CSADSGQGNYNSPLHF.

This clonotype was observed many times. CDR3 DNA sequence: TGTGCCAGCAGTTTCCCCCCCAGGGGCGCAGGCTACGAGCAGTACTTC. Protein product: CASSFPPRGAGYEQYF. The chain employs TRBV28 and TRBJ2-7; D is perhaps TRBD1 (6 bases). V shed 3 bases and J shed 3 bases, with 18 bases lying between them. CDR1 and CDR2 from the germline V gene are MDHEN and SYDVKM. CDR3 length: 16 residues.

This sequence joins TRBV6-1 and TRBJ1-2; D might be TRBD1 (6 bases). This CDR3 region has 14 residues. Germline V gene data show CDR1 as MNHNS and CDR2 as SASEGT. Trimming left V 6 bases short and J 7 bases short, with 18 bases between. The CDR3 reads CASRSPGQPFGYTF. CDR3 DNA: TGTGCCAGCAGGTCGCCGGGACAACCATTTGGCTACACCTTC.

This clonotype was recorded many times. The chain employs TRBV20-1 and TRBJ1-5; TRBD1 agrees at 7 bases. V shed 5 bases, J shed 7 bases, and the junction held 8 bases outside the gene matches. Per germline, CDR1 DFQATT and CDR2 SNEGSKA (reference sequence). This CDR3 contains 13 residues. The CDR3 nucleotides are TGCAGTGCTCCCACAGGGGAAGGACAGCCCCAGCATTTT. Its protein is CSAPTGEGQPQHF.

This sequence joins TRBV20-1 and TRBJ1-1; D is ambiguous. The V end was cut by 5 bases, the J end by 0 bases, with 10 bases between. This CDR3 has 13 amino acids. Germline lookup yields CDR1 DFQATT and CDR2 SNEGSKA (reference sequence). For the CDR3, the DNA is TGCAGTGCTGGAGGACGGGTGAACACTGAAGCTTTCTTT. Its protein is CSAGGRVNTEAFF.

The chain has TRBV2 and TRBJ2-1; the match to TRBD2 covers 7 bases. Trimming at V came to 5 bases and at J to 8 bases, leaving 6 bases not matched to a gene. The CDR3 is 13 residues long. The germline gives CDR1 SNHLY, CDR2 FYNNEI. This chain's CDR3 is CASSRNGGDEQFF. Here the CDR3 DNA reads TGTGCCAGCAGTCGCAATGGGGGGGATGAGCAGTTCTTC.

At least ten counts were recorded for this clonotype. The CDR3 here is CASSPGAASYYGYTF. CDR3 coding DNA: TGTGCCAGCAGTCCAGGCGCAGCTTCCTACTATGGCTACACCTTC. V and J are TRBV12-3 or TRBV12-4 and TRBJ1-2, with unresolved D. This CDR3 spans 15 amino acids. V lost 5 bases, J lost 3 bases, and 16 bases lay in between.

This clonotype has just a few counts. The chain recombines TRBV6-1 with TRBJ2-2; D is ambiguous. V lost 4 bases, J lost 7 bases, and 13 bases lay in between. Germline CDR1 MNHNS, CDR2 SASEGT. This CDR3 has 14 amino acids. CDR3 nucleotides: TGTGCCAGCAGTGCCTTCGGAACAAACGGGGAGCTGTTTTTT. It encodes CASSAFGTNGELFF.

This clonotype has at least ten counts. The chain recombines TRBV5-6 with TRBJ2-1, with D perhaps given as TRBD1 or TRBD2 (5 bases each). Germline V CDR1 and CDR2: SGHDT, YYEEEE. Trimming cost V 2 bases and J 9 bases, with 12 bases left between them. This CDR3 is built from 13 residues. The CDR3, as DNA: TGTGCCAGCAGCTTTGGGGCCACTAGTGAGCAGTTCTTC. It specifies CASSFGATSEQFF.

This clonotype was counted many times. For the CDR3, the DNA is TGTGCCAGCAGTGCGCTACCGGGGGACAGCTCCGGGGAGCTGTTTTTT. Its translation: CASSALPGDSSGELFF. V and J are TRBV12-3 or TRBV12-4 and TRBJ2-2; D is perhaps TRBD1 (7 bases). This CDR3 comprises 16 residues. V dropped 5 bases and J dropped 6 bases, with 19 bases sitting between them.

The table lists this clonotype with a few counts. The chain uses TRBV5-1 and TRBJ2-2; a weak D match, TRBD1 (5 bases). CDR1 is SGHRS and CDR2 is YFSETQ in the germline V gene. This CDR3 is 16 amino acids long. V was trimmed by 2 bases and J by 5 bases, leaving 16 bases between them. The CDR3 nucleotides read TGCGCCAGCAGCTTCCAATTGGGTCAGGGAACCGGGGAGCTGTTTTTT. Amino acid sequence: CASSFQLGQGTGELFF. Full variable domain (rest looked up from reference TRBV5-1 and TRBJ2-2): KAGVTQTPRYLIKTRGQQVTLSCSPISGHRSVSWYQQTPGQGLQFLFEYFSETQRNKGNFPGRFSGRQFSNSRSEMNVSTLELGDSALYLCASSFQLGQGTGELFFGEGSRLTVL.

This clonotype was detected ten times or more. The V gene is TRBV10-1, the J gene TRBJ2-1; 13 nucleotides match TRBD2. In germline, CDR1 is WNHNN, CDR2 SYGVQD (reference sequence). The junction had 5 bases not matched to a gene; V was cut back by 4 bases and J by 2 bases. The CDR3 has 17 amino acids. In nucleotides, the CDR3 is TGCGCCAGCAGTGCCATCGGGACTAGCGGGGCCTACAATGAGCAGTTCTTC. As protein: CASSAIGTSGAYNEQFF.

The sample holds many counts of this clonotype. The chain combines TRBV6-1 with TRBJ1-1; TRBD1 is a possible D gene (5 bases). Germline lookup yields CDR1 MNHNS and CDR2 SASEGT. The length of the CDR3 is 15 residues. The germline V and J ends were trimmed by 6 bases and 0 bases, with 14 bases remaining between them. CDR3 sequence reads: CASSWGDELNTEAFF. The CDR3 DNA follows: TGTGCCAGCAGCTGGGGGGATGAGCTGAACACTGAAGCTTTCTTT.